A selection of T cell receptor beta chains follows, all from one sample in a study of shared clonotypes between healthy human individuals. TCRdb keeps only in-frame clones here, not all; method: immunoSEQ multiplex PCR. Of about 2 million clones in the sample, 95% were seen once. The specimen was naive CD4+ T cells sorted from blood. The source of these receptors is a man aged 18-30 years in good health. The CDR3 runs from the conserved cysteine through the conserved F or W. Each record gives: J gene, CDR3 length, V gene, CDR3 protein.

j_call: TRBJ2-2
cdr3_length: 15
v_call: TRBV30
cdr3_aa: CAWGRDSRNTGELFF

j_call: TRBJ1-6
cdr3_length: 15
v_call: TRBV2
cdr3_aa: CASSEARGGNSPLHF

j_call: TRBJ2-7
cdr3_length: 14
v_call: TRBV5-1
cdr3_aa: CASSPSGTAWEQYF

j_call: TRBJ1-1
cdr3_length: 16
v_call: TRBV25-1
cdr3_aa: CASSTSGQGALSEAFF

j_call: TRBJ2-3
cdr3_length: 14
v_call: TRBV11-2
cdr3_aa: CASRQPQGSDTQYF

j_call: TRBJ2-1
cdr3_length: 18
v_call: TRBV2
cdr3_aa: CASTSDRGRSSFGNEQFF

j_call: TRBJ2-7
cdr3_length: 14
v_call: TRBV5-1
cdr3_aa: CASSLGQGAYEQYF

j_call: TRBJ2-2
cdr3_length: 15
v_call: TRBV6-1
cdr3_aa: CASRVDRGFTGELFF

j_call: TRBJ2-2
cdr3_length: 13
v_call: TRBV7-3
cdr3_aa: CASSPGGIGELFF

j_call: TRBJ1-6
cdr3_length: 13
v_call: TRBV6-1
cdr3_aa: CASSGDKSSPLHF

j_call: TRBJ1-5
cdr3_length: 13
v_call: TRBV30
cdr3_aa: CAWSAGGDQPQHF

j_call: TRBJ1-2
cdr3_length: 15
v_call: TRBV5-4
cdr3_aa: CASSRGAGQQNGYTF

j_call: TRBJ2-3
cdr3_length: 16
v_call: TRBV7-2
cdr3_aa: CASSYNGTSETDTQYF

j_call: TRBJ2-5
cdr3_length: 14
v_call: TRBV5-1
cdr3_aa: CASSLGNRGETQYF

j_call: TRBJ2-7
cdr3_length: 13
v_call: TRBV5-1
cdr3_aa: CASSPGDTPLQYF

j_call: TRBJ2-2
cdr3_length: 13
v_call: TRBV6-1
cdr3_aa: CASRTPNTGELFF

j_call: TRBJ1-1
cdr3_length: 14
v_call: TRBV30
cdr3_aa: CAWSVGGVGTEAFF

j_call: TRBJ2-7
cdr3_length: 14
v_call: TRBV7-9
cdr3_aa: CASSLQGVPYEQYF

j_call: TRBJ1-2
cdr3_length: 13
v_call: TRBV28
cdr3_aa: CASIGTEYYGYTF

j_call: TRBJ2-3
cdr3_length: 14
v_call: TRBV7-6
cdr3_aa: CASSLTSLADTQYF

j_call: TRBJ1-5
cdr3_length: 12
v_call: TRBV6-1
cdr3_aa: CASSNSNQPQHF

j_call: TRBJ2-3
cdr3_length: 16
v_call: TRBV9
cdr3_aa: CASSVVSGGPSDTQYF